This T cell receptor beta chain appears in the sequencing data of a study of somatic mutations in cytotoxic T cells in rheumatoid arthritis. Healthy control subjects consisted of blood donors (median age roughly 60 years, range roughly 20-75; approximately 60% female). By positive magnetic bead selection, CD4+ and CD8+ cells were isolated, and their purity was checked by flow cytometry. Study-level results: Clonality measured in CD8+ T cells did not differ significantly between rheumatoid arthritis patients and age-matched healthy controls. CD8+ clonality rose with age in rheumatoid arthritis patients, not healthy controls.

The CDR3 runs to 16 residues. J gave up 2 bases and V 4 bases, and 11 bases lay outside the gene matches. CDR1 is LGHNA, CDR2 YSLEER, per germline. About this clone itself: As yet, its antigen is unknown.

The table came from immunoSEQ multiplex PCR; TCRdb's copy has only in-frame clones and leaves some out. The profile shows approximately 9,800 clones, around 82% of them singletons. J is TRBJ2-7 and V is TRBV4-3, with 7 bases lining up with TRBD1. Specimen: CD8+ T cells sorted from blood. The TCR comes from a woman in her fifties or sixties in good health. CDR3: CASSLSRDSGPYEQYF. CDR3 sequence (DNA): TGCGCCAGCAGCCTAAGCCGGGACAGTGGACCCTACGAGCAGTACTTC.